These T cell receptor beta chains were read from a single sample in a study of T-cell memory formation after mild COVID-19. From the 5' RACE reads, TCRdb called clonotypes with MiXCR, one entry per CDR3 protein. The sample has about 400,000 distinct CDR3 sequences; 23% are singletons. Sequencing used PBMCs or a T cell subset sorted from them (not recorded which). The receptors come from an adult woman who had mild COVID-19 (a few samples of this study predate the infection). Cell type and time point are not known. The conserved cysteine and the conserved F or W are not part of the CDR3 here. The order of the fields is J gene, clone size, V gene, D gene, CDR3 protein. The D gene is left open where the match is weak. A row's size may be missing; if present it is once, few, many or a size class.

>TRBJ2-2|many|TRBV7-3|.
ASSFSAGTGELF
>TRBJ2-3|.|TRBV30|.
AWDGGADTQY
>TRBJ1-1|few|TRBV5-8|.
ASSFTGEAF
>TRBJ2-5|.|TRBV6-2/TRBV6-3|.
ASSYHAPQETQY
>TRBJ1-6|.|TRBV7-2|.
ASRLDRTGNSPLH
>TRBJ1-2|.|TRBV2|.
ASSRGLEDGYT
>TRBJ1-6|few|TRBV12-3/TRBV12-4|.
ASRSQGRNSPLH
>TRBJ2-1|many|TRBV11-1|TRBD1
ASSRTGNFYNEQF
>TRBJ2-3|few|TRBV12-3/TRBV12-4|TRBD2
ASSLARTSRGTDTQY
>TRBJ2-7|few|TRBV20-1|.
SARGEGYEQY
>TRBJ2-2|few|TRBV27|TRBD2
ASPRGGSRTTSGELF
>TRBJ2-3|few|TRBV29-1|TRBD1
SVDRDRRNTQY
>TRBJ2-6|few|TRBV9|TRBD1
ASSDLRPGQRFSGANVLT
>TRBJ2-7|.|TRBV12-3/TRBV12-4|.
ASSFVAREQY
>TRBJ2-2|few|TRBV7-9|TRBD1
ASSLGTGQFTTGELF
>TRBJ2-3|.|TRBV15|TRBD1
ATSRGRDRAADTQY
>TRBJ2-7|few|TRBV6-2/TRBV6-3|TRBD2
ASSPTLAGPAWYEQY
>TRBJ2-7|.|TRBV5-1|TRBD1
ASSFTGGSYEQY
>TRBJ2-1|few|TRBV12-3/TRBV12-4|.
ASSTDNEQF
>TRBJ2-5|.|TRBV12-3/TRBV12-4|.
ASSPDKGTSQY
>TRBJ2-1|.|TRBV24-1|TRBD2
ATSDSLVAGGKC
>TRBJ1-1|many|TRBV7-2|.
ASSLRWNTEAF
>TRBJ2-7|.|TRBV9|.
ASSTYGLSYEQY